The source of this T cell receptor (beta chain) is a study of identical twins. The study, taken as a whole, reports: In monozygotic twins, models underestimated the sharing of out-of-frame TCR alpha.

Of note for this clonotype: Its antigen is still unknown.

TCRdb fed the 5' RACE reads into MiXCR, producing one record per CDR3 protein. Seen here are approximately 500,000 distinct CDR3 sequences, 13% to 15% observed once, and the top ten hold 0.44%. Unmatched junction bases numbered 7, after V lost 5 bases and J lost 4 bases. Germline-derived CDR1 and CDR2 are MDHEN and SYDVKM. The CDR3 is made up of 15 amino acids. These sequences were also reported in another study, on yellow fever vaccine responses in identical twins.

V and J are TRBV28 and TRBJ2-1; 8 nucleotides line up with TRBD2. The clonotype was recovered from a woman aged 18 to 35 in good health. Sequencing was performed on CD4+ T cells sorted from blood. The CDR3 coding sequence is TGTGCCAGCAGTGAAGCGGGAGTAACTTACAATGAGCAGTTCTTC. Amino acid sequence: CASSEAGVTYNEQFF.